One sample yielded the 27 T cell receptor beta chains listed below, sequenced in a study of T-cell memory formation after mild COVID-19. Each CDR3 protein gets one entry after TCRdb re-called the 5' RACE reads with MiXCR. Here the sample spans fewer than 450,000 distinct CDR3 sequences, around 20% being singletons. Sequencing input: PBMCs or a T cell subset sorted from them (not recorded which). The receptors derive from an adult woman who had mild COVID-19 (a few samples of this study predate the infection). Cell type and time point are not known.

This clonotype was seen only a few times. The chain is built from TRBV6-5 and TRBJ2-7; no clear D gene. The length of the CDR3 is 13 residues. The V and J ends lost 6 bases and 3 bases respectively, with 12 bases between them. The V gene's germline CDR1 is MNHEY and CDR2 SVGAGI. DNA for the CDR3: TGTGCCAGCAGCGCAAGGCAATTCTACGAGCAGTACTTC. Protein: CASSARQFYEQYF.

This clonotype was observed a handful of times. This sequence joins TRBV3-1 and TRBJ2-1, with 10 bases matching TRBD1. The CDR3 length is 18 residues. Trimming cost V 2 bases and J 8 bases; bases outside gene matches: 15. The germline CDR1 and CDR2 sequences are LGHDT and YNNKEL (reference sequence). CDR3 DNA: TGTGCCAGCAGCCAATCACCCACAGGGGGACAGGGGAGTGATGAGCAGTTCTTC. It codes for CASSQSPTGGQGSDEQFF.

The chain employs TRBV7-8 and TRBJ2-1; TRBD1 matches 10 bases. CDR3 length: 15 residues. The junction had 9 bases not matched to a gene; V was cut back by 5 bases and J by 8 bases. Per germline, CDR1 SGHVS and CDR2 FQNEAQ. CDR3 loop: CASSDRQGALYEQFF. As DNA, the CDR3 is TGTGCCAGCAGCGACCGACAGGGGGCGCTTTATGAGCAGTTCTTC. The entire variable domain, with the rest obtained from reference TRBV7-8 and TRBJ2-1, is as follows: GAGVSQSPRYKVAKRGQDVALRCDPISGHVSLFWYQQALGQGPEFLTYFQNEAQLDKSGLPSDRFFAERPEGSVSTLKIQRTQQEDSAVYLCASSDRQGALYEQFFGPGTRLTVL.

There are a few counts of this clonotype. The chain employs TRBV16 and TRBJ2-7, with D possibly TRBD1 on 6 matching bases. The CDR3 has 13 amino acids. Germline V gene data show CDR1 as KGHSY and CDR2 as FQNENV. Trimming pared 0 bases from V and 5 bases from J, leaving 8 bases between. The CDR3 here is CASSQSPGDEQYF. The CDR3 DNA reads TGTGCCAGCAGCCAATCCCCAGGGGACGAGCAGTACTTC.

This clonotype was detected only a few times. V and J are TRBV11-2 and TRBJ2-3; D not certain. Germline loops: CDR1 SGHAT, CDR2 FQNNGV. V lost 1 base, J lost 8 bases, and 4 bases lay in between. This CDR3 comprises 11 residues. The CDR3 region is CASSLGSTQYF. DNA for the CDR3: TGTGCCAGCAGCTTAGGGAGTACGCAGTATTTT.

This clonotype came up many times. The CDR3 here is CASSVRTSYNNEQFF. The CDR3 coding sequence is TGTGCCAGCAGCGTTAGGACTAGTTACAACAATGAGCAGTTCTTC. The V gene is TRBV9, the J gene TRBJ2-1; 7 nucleotides line up with TRBD2. With 2 bases clipped from V and 5 bases from J, the junction kept 7 bases outside the gene matches. Germline V gene data show CDR1 as SGDLS and CDR2 as YYNGEE. There are 15 residues in the CDR3. The whole variable domain, filled in from reference TRBV9 and TRBJ2-1, reads DSGVTQTPKHLITATGQRVTLRCSPRSGDLSVYWYQQSLDQGLQFLIQYYNGEERAKGNILERFSAQQFPDLHSELNLSSLELGDSALYFCASSVRTSYNNEQFFGPGTRLTVL.

The CDR3 reads CAIRNSGRTNNEQFF. Written as DNA, the CDR3 is TGTGCCATCAGGAATAGCGGGAGGACGAACAATGAGCAGTTCTTC. The J gene is TRBJ2-1, the V gene TRBV10-3; 10 nucleotides match TRBD2. The germline gives CDR1 ENHRY, CDR2 SYGVKD. J lost 5 bases, V lost 6 bases, and 7 bases had no gene match. The CDR3 covers 15 residues.

This clonotype was counted a few times. This sequence joins TRBV29-1 and TRBJ1-1; D remains unclear. There are 12 residues in the CDR3. The V gene lost 3 bases and the J gene lost 6 bases, with 11 bases spanning the gap. Germline V gives CDR1 SQVTM, CDR2 ANQGSEA. The CDR3, as DNA: TGCAGCGTTGAGGGCCCTGATCCTGAAGCTTTCTTT. Its protein product is CSVEGPDPEAFF. Full variable domain (rest looked up from reference TRBV29-1 and TRBJ1-1): SAVISQKPSRDICQRGTSLTIQCQVDSQVTMMFWYRQQPGQSLTLIATANQGSEATYESGFVIDKFPISRPNLTFSTLTVSNMSPEDSSIYLCSVEGPDPEAFFGQGTRLTVV.

CDR3 sequence (DNA): TGTGCTAGTGGTTTATCAGGGGACCACACAGTGGGAGATACGCAGTATTTT. Its translation is CASGLSGDHTVGDTQYF. The chain couples TRBV12-5 to TRBJ2-3; possibly TRBD1 for D (6 bases). V was trimmed by 3 bases and J by 5 bases, leaving 21 bases between them. The germline V gene has CDR1 LGHNT and CDR2 FRNRAP. CDR3 length: 17 amino acids.

V gene TRBV12-3 or TRBV12-4 combines with J gene TRBJ2-5; 11 bases are a match to TRBD2. V lost 3 bases to trimming and J lost 2 bases; unmatched junction nucleotides: 20. The CDR3 is 21 amino acids. The CDR3 DNA is TGTGCCAGCAGTTTTGGCCTCGGACAGTCAGGACTAGCGGGTGCACAAGAGACCCAGTACTTC. Its protein product is CASSFGLGQSGLAGAQETQYF.

This rearrangement joins TRBV19 to TRBJ2-6, with no clear D. This CDR3 is 13 amino acids long. The V end was cut by 8 bases, the J end by 2 bases, with 7 bases between. Germline CDR1 reads LNHDA; CDR2 reads SQIVND (reference sequence). CDR3 DNA: TGTGCCAGTCAGCTGGCTGGGGCCAACGTCCTGACTTTC. It encodes CASQLAGANVLTF.

The chain is built from TRBV10-3 and TRBJ1-1; D gene uncertain. The CDR3 extends over 13 amino acids. The V gene lost 7 bases and the J gene lost 5 bases, with 14 bases spanning the gap. Germline CDR1 reads ENHRY; CDR2 reads SYGVKD. The CDR3 DNA follows: TGTGCCATCAACAGTGGCCCGGGGACTGAAGCTTTCTTT. This encodes CAINSGPGTEAFF.

This sequence joins TRBV5-1 and TRBJ1-1; D might be TRBD1 (6 bases). This CDR3 is 16 amino acids long. Germline V gene lookup returns CDR1 SGHRS and CDR2 YFSETQ. V gave up 4 bases and J gave up 8 bases, with 24 bases separating them. CDR3: CASSLSKSGTRKEAFF. Written as DNA, the CDR3 is TGCGCCAGCAGCCTGAGTAAATCCGGGACACGAAAAGAAGCTTTCTTT.

The chain has TRBV29-1 and TRBJ1-1, with D unresolved. CDR1 SQVTM and CDR2 ANQGSEA come from the germline V gene. The CDR3 extends over 15 amino acids. V lost 4 bases, J lost 1 base, and 16 bases lay in between. The chain's CDR3 is CSVVSVAAQNTEAFF. CDR3 sequence (DNA): TGCAGCGTTGTTTCGGTGGCAGCTCAGAACACTGAAGCTTTCTTT.

This clonotype was detected a few times. The chain carries TRBV9 and TRBJ2-2, with a possible D match to TRBD2 (6 bases). With 0 bases removed from V and 0 bases from J, the gap between germline ends came to 9 bases. The CDR3 consists of 16 residues. Germline CDR1 reads SGDLS; CDR2 reads YYNGEE. The CDR3 DNA follows: TGTGCCAGCAGCGTAGCGGCGGGACCGAACACCGGGGAGCTGTTTTTT. This gives the protein CASSVAAGPNTGELFF.

This clonotype was found a few times. The chain recombines TRBV12-3 or TRBV12-4 with TRBJ2-5; the D call may be TRBD1 or TRBD2 (5 bases each). V lost 6 bases, J lost 0 bases, and 17 bases lay in between. This CDR3 has 16 residues. The CDR3 loop reads CASSLTGTGNQETQYF. The CDR3 DNA reads TGTGCCAGCAGCCTAACCGGGACGGGAAACCAAGAGACCCAGTACTTC.

The rearrangement uses TRBV7-9 and TRBJ1-1; maybe TRBD1 (6 bases). The germline V gene has CDR1 SEHNR and CDR2 FQNEAQ (reference sequence). Trimming left V 3 bases short and J 1 base short, with 18 bases between. There are 17 residues in the CDR3. The CDR3 DNA sequence: TGTGCCAGCAGCTTGCCGCGCCGGACAGCCTCGAACACTGAAGCTTTCTTT. It is translated as CASSLPRRTASNTEAFF.

The rearrangement uses TRBV12-3 or TRBV12-4 and TRBJ2-4, with a weak D call TRBD2 (5 bases). Trimming cost V 2 bases and J 8 bases, with 10 bases left between them. CDR3 size: 13 residues. The CDR3 nucleotides are TGTGCCAGCAGTTTATCAACTAGTGACATTCAGTACTTC. This codes for CASSLSTSDIQYF.

The chain uses TRBV19 and TRBJ1-1, with a weak D call TRBD1 (6 bases). The ends were cut back, 7 bases at V and 0 bases at J, with 12 bases in the middle. Germline loops: CDR1 LNHDA, CDR2 SQIVND (reference sequence). CDR3 length: 14 amino acids. CDR3 sequence: CASNGQFMNTEAFF. The CDR3, as DNA: TGTGCCAGTAATGGACAGTTCATGAACACTGAAGCTTTCTTT. Supplemented by reference TRBV19 and TRBJ1-1, the full variable domain reads DGGITQSPKYLFRKEGQNVTLSCEQNLNHDAMYWYRQDPGQGLRLIYYSQIVNDFQKGDIAEGYSVSREKKESFPLTVTSAQKNPTAFYLCASNGQFMNTEAFFGQGTRLTVV.

The V call is TRBV6-5, the J call TRBJ1-4; D may be TRBD1 (6 bases). The CDR3 loop spans 16 amino acids. The V and J ends lost 3 bases and 2 bases respectively, with 13 bases between them. CDR1 and CDR2 from the germline V gene are MNHEY and SVGAGI. CDR3: CASSYQRGGTNEKLFF. The CDR3 DNA follows: TGTGCCAGCAGTTATCAGAGAGGGGGGACTAATGAAAAACTGTTTTTT.

This clonotype was found many times. CDR3 protein: CASSRILTSGGNTGELFF. The CDR3 DNA is TGTGCCAGCAGCCGCATCCTGACTAGCGGGGGGAACACCGGGGAGCTGTTTTTT. The chain combines TRBV3-1 with TRBJ2-2; 12 bases align to TRBD2. V was clipped by 4 bases and J by 1 base; unmatched bases: 7. CDR1 and CDR2 from the germline V gene are LGHDT and YNNKEL (reference sequence). CDR3 length: 18 amino acids.

The chain uses TRBV4-2 and TRBJ2-7; D unclear. The germline V gene has CDR1 LGHNA and CDR2 YNFKEQ. The CDR3 sequence is 12 residues long. V was pared by 2 bases and J by 4 bases, with 6 bases between. The CDR3 region has the DNA TGTGCCAGCAGCCAATTGGGGTACGAGCAGTACTTC. Translation gives CASSQLGYEQYF.

The chain uses TRBV9 and TRBJ2-1; 10 nucleotides match TRBD2. The CDR3 runs 15 residues. V lost 4 bases and J lost 7; bases outside the gene matches: 8. Germline V lookup: CDR1 SGDLS, CDR2 YYNGEE. The CDR3 loop is CASSSGTSAGNEQFF. As DNA, the CDR3 is TGTGCCAGCAGCAGCGGGACTAGCGCTGGGAATGAGCAGTTCTTC.

The rearrangement joins TRBV13 to TRBJ2-2; the match to TRBD2 covers 8 bases. Trimming removed 2 bases from V and 1 base from J; junction bases left unmatched: 9. This CDR3 region has 18 residues. Germline V gives CDR1 PRHDT, CDR2 FYEKMQ (reference sequence). CDR3 bases: TGTGCCAGCAGCTTATCCCGGGGGGGGCTGAGGAACACCGGGGAGCTGTTTTTT. This sequence encodes CASSLSRGGLRNTGELFF.

This clonotype was observed a handful of times. The gene calls are TRBV10-3 and TRBJ2-7; the D gene is possibly TRBD1 (5 bases). CDR1 is ENHRY and CDR2 is SYGVKD in the germline V gene. The germline V and J ends were trimmed by 6 bases and 3 bases, with 9 bases remaining between them. There are 12 residues in the CDR3. CDR3 loop: CAIRPDNYEQYF. The CDR3 DNA reads as TGTGCCATCAGACCGGACAACTACGAGCAGTACTTC.

The chain couples TRBV5-1 to TRBJ1-1; D gene ambiguous. The V end lost 7 bases, the J end lost 3 bases, and 13 bases lay between the germline ends. Germline CDR1 and CDR2: SGHRS and YFSETQ. The CDR3 has 13 residues. The CDR3 sequence is CASCLLVDTEAFF. CDR3 DNA sequence: TGCGCCAGCTGCCTCCTTGTGGACACTGAAGCTTTCTTT.

A single count supports this clonotype. J is TRBJ2-3 and V is TRBV14; 13 bases map to TRBD2. The CDR3 has 17 amino acids. With V trimmed by 4 bases and J by 4 bases, 8 bases remained unmatched. Germline CDR1 and CDR2: SGHDN and FVKESK. CDR3 bases: TGTGCCAGCAGCCCATCGGGACTAGCGGGAATCTCAGATACGCAGTATTTT. Its translation: CASSPSGLAGISDTQYF.